Listed below are T cell receptor beta chains from one sample, sequenced in a study of Ad26.COV2.S vaccination and SARS-CoV-2 variants. The table came from immunoSEQ multiplex PCR; TCRdb's copy has only in-frame clones and leaves some out. Of about 500,000 clones listed, 80% to 90% are singletons. The sequencing here drew on peripheral blood, taken in a trial of Ad26.COV2.S vaccine versus placebo. All receptors come from a person between 18 and 60 years old who received the Ad26.COV2.S COVID-19 vaccine or a placebo. The CDR3 runs from the conserved cysteine through the conserved F or W. A D gene is named only where the DNA matches it firmly. The size entry is marked missing in some rows and otherwise reads once, few, many or a size class.

CSVNSGNTEAFF	TGCAGCGTTAATAGCGGGAACACTGAAGCTTTCTTT	TRBJ1-1	TRBV29-1	NA	NA
CASSLTNTEAFF	TGTGCCAGCAGCTTGACAAACACTGAAGCTTTCTTT	TRBJ1-1	TRBV14	NA	NA
CASRRGTAGELFF	TGTGCCAGCCGCCGTGGGACGGCCGGGGAGCTGTTTTTT	TRBJ2-2	TRBV2	NA	NA
CAWTGQGNQPQHF	TGTGCCTGGACTGGACAGGGCAATCAGCCCCAGCATTTT	TRBJ1-5	TRBV30	NA	TRBD1
CASRGHRGTEAFF	TGTGCCAGCAGGGGACACCGGGGCACTGAAGCTTTCTTT	TRBJ1-1	TRBV7-9	NA	NA
CASSHRGTGYEQFF	TGTGCCAGCAGCCACCGTGGTACGGGCTATGAGCAGTTCTTC	TRBJ2-1	TRBV6-6	NA	NA
CASSLRDDRAQLFF	TGTGCCAGCAGCTTACGGGATGACAGGGCACAACTGTTTTTT	TRBJ1-4	TRBV7-8	NA	TRBD1
CASSRTSGKETQYF	TGTGCCAGTAGTAGGACTAGCGGGAAGGAGACCCAGTACTTC	TRBJ2-5	TRBV19	NA	TRBD2
CASSFRTGGEANYGYTF	TGTGCCAGCAGCTTTCGGACAGGGGGTGAGGCTAACTATGGCTACACCTTC	TRBJ1-2	TRBV11-2	NA	TRBD1
CASRNEDRPTYEQYF	TGCGCCAGCAGAAACGAGGACAGGCCGACCTACGAGCAGTACTTC	TRBJ2-7	TRBV5-1	once	TRBD1
CASSQVAGEKLFF	TGTGCCAGCAGCCAAGTAGCCGGGGAAAAACTGTTTTTT	TRBJ1-4	TRBV14	NA	NA
CASSPPPVSGNTIYF	TGTGCCAGCTCACCACCGCCAGTCTCTGGAAACACCATATATTTT	TRBJ1-3	TRBV18	NA	NA
CASSVGGSGSSYNSPLHF	TGTGCCAGCAGCGTAGGGGGGTCAGGGAGCTCCTATAATTCACCCCTCCACTTT	TRBJ1-6	TRBV9	NA	NA
CASSLGVVKNPDEQFF	TGTGCCAGCAGCTTAGGAGTCGTCAAGAACCCCGATGAGCAGTTCTTC	TRBJ2-1	TRBV7-9	NA	NA
CASSLWSEQYF	TGTGCCAGCAGTTTATGGTCCGAGCAGTACTTC	TRBJ2-7	TRBV12-3/TRBV12-4	NA	NA
CASSLRENEQFF	TGCGCCAGCAGTCTGCGGGAGAATGAGCAGTTCTTC	TRBJ2-1	TRBV5-1	once	TRBD2
CASRGMSGANVLTF	TGTGCCAGTAGGGGTATGTCTGGGGCCAACGTCCTGACTTTC	TRBJ2-6	TRBV19	NA	NA
CASSQVMGAGYNEQFF	TGTGCCAGCAGCCAAGTAATGGGGGCGGGCTACAATGAGCAGTTCTTC	TRBJ2-1	TRBV4-2	NA	NA
CSASRTEAFF	TGCAGTGCTAGCAGGACTGAAGCTTTCTTT	TRBJ1-1	TRBV20-1	NA	NA
CASSPYDKAVAFF	TGTGCCAGCAGCCCCTATGACAAGGCGGTAGCTTTCTTT	TRBJ1-1	TRBV4-2	NA	NA
CAWRGPGRMTQYF	TGTGCCTGGAGGGGACCGGGCCGGATGACCCAGTACTTC	TRBJ2-5	TRBV30	once	NA
CASSLGGPLMNTEAFF	TGTGCCAGCAGCTTGGGGGGTCCTTTGATGAACACTGAAGCTTTCTTT	TRBJ1-1	TRBV5-6	NA	NA
CASSEVVYGYTF	TGTGCCAGCAGTGAAGTGGTCTATGGCTACACCTTC	TRBJ1-2	TRBV6-1	NA	NA
CASSWDRDGYTF	TGCGCCAGCAGCTGGGACAGGGATGGCTACACCTTC	TRBJ1-2	TRBV5-1	NA	TRBD1
CASSFSGRLGNEQFF	TGTGCCAGCAGCTTTAGCGGGAGGTTGGGGAATGAGCAGTTCTTC	TRBJ2-1	TRBV7-2	NA	TRBD2
CASSLAGGGVYEQYF	TGTGCCAGCAGCTTAGCAGGCGGGGGGGTCTACGAGCAGTACTTC	TRBJ2-7	TRBV7-9	once	TRBD2
CASSPTGLAGYNEQFF	TGTGCCAGCAGCCCAACGGGACTAGCGGGCTACAATGAGCAGTTCTTC	TRBJ2-1	TRBV7-9	NA	TRBD2
CASAQDGSNQPQHF	TGTGCCAGCGCCCAGGACGGGAGCAATCAGCCCCAGCATTTT	TRBJ1-5	TRBV27	NA	NA
CASSRQGAWETQYF	TGTGCCAGCAGTAGACAGGGGGCTTGGGAGACCCAGTACTTC	TRBJ2-5	TRBV6-5	NA	TRBD1
CAISTQTRGWEF	TGTGCCATCAGCACCCAAACCAGGGGCTGGGAATTC	TRBJ2-7	TRBV10-3	NA	NA
CASSYSGGDPSGGYTF	TGTGCCAGCAGTTACTCGGGGGGAGACCCCTCTGGGGGCTACACCTTC	TRBJ1-2	TRBV6-5	NA	NA
CASSPGLAGDTDTQYF	TGCGCCAGCAGCCCGGGACTAGCGGGGGACACAGATACGCAGTATTTT	TRBJ2-3	TRBV5-1	NA	TRBD2
CASSQTTGYERTEAFF	TGCGCCAGCAGCCAGACCACAGGGTATGAGAGGACTGAAGCTTTCTTT	TRBJ1-1	TRBV4-3	NA	NA
CASSPEYANSGANVLTF	TGTGCCAGCAGCCCCGAATACGCGAACTCTGGGGCCAACGTCCTGACTTTC	TRBJ2-6	TRBV5-5	NA	NA
CASSFSFNTGELFF	TGTGCCAGCAGCTTTTCCTTTAACACCGGGGAGCTGTTTTTT	TRBJ2-2	TRBV7-9	few	NA
CASSLFSGGKTQYF	TGCGCCAGCAGCTTGTTCAGTGGGGGGAAGACCCAGTACTTC	TRBJ2-5	TRBV5-1	NA	NA
CASSLPTGKSEQYF	TGTGCCAGCAGTTTACCGACAGGGAAGAGCGAGCAGTACTTC	TRBJ2-7	TRBV6-6	NA	TRBD1
CASSLVMGQGSKETQYF	TGTGCCAGCAGCTTAGTAATGGGACAGGGTAGTAAAGAGACCCAGTACTTC	TRBJ2-5	TRBV7-8	NA	TRBD1
CASSVGRGQSYRGQFF	TGTGCCAGCAGCGTAGGTAGGGGACAGTCCTATCGAGGGCAGTTCTTC	TRBJ2-1	TRBV9	NA	TRBD1
CASSPTGFYEQYF	TGTGCCAGTAGTCCGACGGGATTCTACGAGCAGTACTTC	TRBJ2-7	TRBV19	NA	NA
CASSGPTSSEQYF	TGTGCCAGCAGCGGGCCCACTAGCAGCGAGCAGTACTTC	TRBJ2-7	TRBV5-4	NA	NA